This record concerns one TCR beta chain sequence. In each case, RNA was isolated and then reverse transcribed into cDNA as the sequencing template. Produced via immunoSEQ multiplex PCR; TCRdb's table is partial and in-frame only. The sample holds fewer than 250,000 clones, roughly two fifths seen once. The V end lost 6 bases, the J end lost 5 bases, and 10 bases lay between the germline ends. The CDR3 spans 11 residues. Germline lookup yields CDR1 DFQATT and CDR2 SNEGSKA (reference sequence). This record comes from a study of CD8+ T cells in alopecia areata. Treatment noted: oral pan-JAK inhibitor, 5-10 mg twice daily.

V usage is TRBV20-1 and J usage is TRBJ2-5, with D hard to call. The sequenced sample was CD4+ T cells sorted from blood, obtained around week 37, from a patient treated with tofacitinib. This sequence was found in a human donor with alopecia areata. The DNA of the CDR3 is TGCAGTGCCACGACCACGGAGACCCAGTACTTC. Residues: CSATTTETQYF.